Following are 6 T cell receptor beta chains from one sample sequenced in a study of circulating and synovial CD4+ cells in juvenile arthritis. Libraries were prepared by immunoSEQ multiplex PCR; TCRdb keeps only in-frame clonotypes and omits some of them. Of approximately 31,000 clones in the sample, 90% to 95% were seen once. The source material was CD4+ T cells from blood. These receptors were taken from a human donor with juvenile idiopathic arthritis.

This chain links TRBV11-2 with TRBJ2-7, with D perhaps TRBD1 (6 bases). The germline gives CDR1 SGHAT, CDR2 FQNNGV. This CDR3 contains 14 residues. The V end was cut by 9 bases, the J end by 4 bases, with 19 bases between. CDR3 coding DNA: TGTGCCAGTACCTCGACCGGGACAAAATACGAGCAGTACTTC. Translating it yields CASTSTGTKYEQYF.

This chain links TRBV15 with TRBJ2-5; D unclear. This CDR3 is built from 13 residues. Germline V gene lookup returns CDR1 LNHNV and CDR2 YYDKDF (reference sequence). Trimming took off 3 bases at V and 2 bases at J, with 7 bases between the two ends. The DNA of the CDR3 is TGTGCCACCAGCAGGGCCTTACAAGAGACCCAGTACTTC. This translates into CATSRALQETQYF.

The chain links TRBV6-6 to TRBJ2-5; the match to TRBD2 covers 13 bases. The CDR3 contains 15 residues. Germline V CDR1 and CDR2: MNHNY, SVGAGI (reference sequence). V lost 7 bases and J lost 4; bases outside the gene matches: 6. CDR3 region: CASKRLAGGGETQYF. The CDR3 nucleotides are TGTGCCAGCAAAAGACTAGCGGGAGGAGGAGAGACCCAGTACTTC.

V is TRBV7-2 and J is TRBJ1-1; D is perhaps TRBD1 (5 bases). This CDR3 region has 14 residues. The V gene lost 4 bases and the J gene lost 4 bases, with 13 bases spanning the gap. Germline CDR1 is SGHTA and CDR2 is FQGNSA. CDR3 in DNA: TGTGCCAGCAGCTCGGGTGGGGGGGGCACTGAAGCTTTCTTT. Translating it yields CASSSGGGGTEAFF.

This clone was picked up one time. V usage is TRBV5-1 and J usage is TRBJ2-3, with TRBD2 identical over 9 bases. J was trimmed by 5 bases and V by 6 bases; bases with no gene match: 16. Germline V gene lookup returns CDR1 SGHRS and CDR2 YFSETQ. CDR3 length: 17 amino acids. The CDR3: CASNGRSGGSRIDTQYF. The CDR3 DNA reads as TGCGCCAGCAATGGCCGCAGCGGGGGGTCACGGATAGATACGCAGTATTTT.

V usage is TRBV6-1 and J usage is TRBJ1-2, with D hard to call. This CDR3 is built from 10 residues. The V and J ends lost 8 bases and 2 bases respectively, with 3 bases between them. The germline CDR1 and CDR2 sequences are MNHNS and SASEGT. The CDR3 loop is CASRNYGYTF. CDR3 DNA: TGTGCCAGCCGGAACTATGGCTACACCTTC.